The 10 T cell receptor beta chains presented below share a single source sample, sequenced in a study of blood T cell repertoires in COVID-19 (dated by TCRdb to the early 2020s). The library was prepared using the immunoSEQ multiplex PCR assay. The clones in this table, taken by TCRdb from immuneACCESS, are in-frame only. Not every clone is retained; where verified, under half of the shortfall comes from an unresolved V gene, and the cause of the rest is unknown. This sample lists more than 140,000 clones; roughly 84% were detected once. About 7.2% of the sample goes to the ten largest clones. The specimen sequenced was peripheral blood. All receptors come from a woman aged 50 to 65 in a cohort sampled during active or convalescent COVID-19.

This clone was counted a single time. This chain joins TRBV30 and TRBJ1-6, with 9 bases that match TRBD1. The germline V gene has CDR1 GTSNPN and CDR2 SVGIG (reference sequence). The CDR3 sequence is 13 residues long. V trimming: 5 bases; J trimming: 8 bases; junction bases outside the gene matches: 4. In DNA form, the CDR3 reads TGTGCCTGGTCGGGACAGGGCTATTCACCCCTCCACTTT. Translated, it gives CAWSGQGYSPLHF.

This rearrangement joins TRBV28 to TRBJ2-5; D is ambiguous. CDR1 is MDHEN and CDR2 is SYDVKM in the germline V gene. V lost 3 bases to trimming and J lost 1 base, with 6 bases between them. The CDR3 length is 13 residues. CDR3 DNA: TGTGCCAGCAGTTTTGGTAGCCAAGAGACCCAGTACTTC. Encoded protein: CASSFGSQETQYF.

The chain combines TRBV5-1 with TRBJ2-1; TRBD1 aligns across 12 bases. V gave up 5 bases and J gave up 8 bases; unmatched junction bases: 20. This CDR3 has 19 residues. The germline gives CDR1 SGHRS, CDR2 YFSETQ. Here the CDR3 DNA reads TGCGCCAGCAGTCCGAAATACCAAACCGGGACAGGGGGCGGGGATGAGCAGTTCTTC. Its protein is CASSPKYQTGTGGGDEQFF.

The chain combines TRBV13 with TRBJ1-3; a weak D match, TRBD1 (5 bases). CDR1 is PRHDT and CDR2 is FYEKMQ in the germline V gene (reference sequence). The CDR3 covers 13 residues. Trimming removed 5 bases at V and 4 bases at J, with 9 bases between. The CDR3: CASSIRAGNTIYF. The CDR3 DNA is TGTGCCAGCAGCATCAGGGCGGGAAACACCATATATTTT.

The chain carries TRBV2 and TRBJ1-1; weak D call: TRBD1 (5 bases). V was shortened by 6 bases and J by 5 bases, with 10 bases between the two germline ends. Germline V gene lookup returns CDR1 SNHLY and CDR2 FYNNEI. The CDR3 runs 12 residues. CDR3 nucleotides: TGTGCCAGCAGCGATCCAGGGACTGAAGCTTTCTTT. Its translation: CASSDPGTEAFF.

The chain joins TRBV19 to TRBJ1-3, with a weak D call TRBD1 (5 bases). V was shortened by 5 bases and J by 4 bases, with 12 bases between the two germline ends. The CDR3 has 14 amino acids. The V gene's germline CDR1 is LNHDA and CDR2 SQIVND (reference sequence). CDR3 loop: CASSAQGSGNTIYF. The CDR3 bases are TGTGCCAGTAGTGCCCAGGGCTCAGGAAACACCATATATTTT.

The J gene is TRBJ1-2, the V gene TRBV5-5; 9 nucleotides line up with TRBD1. Trimming removed 5 bases from V and 2 bases from J; junction bases left unmatched: 10. This CDR3 contains 16 residues. From germline, CDR1 is SGHKS and CDR2 YYEKEE (reference sequence). The CDR3 here is CASRQATGGANYGYTF. CDR3 nucleotide sequence: TGTGCCAGCAGACAAGCCACAGGGGGCGCCAACTATGGCTACACCTTC.

This clone appeared a few times. The rearrangement uses TRBV5-5 and TRBJ2-7; weak D call: TRBD2 (6 bases). Germline V gene lookup returns CDR1 SGHKS and CDR2 YYEKEE (reference sequence). Trimming shortened V by 1 base and J by 6 bases, and 11 bases separated the two germline ends. The CDR3 covers 13 residues. CDR3 coding DNA: TGTGCCAGCAGCTTGAGGCACGGGGGCGAGCAGTACTTC. Translating it yields CASSLRHGGEQYF.

The gene calls are TRBV5-1 and TRBJ1-5, with 9 positions matching TRBD1. V lost 3 bases and J lost 4; bases outside the gene matches: 2. The CDR3 has 14 amino acids. CDR1 and CDR2 (germline): SGHRS, YFSETQ. CDR3 in amino acids: CASSSTGGNQPQHF. CDR3 nucleotide sequence: TGCGCCAGCAGCTCGACAGGGGGAAATCAGCCCCAGCATTTT.

The gene calls are TRBV19 and TRBJ1-2; TRBD1 matches at 9 bases. The J segment lost 5 bases and the V segment lost 4 bases, leaving 14 bases of the junction unmatched. The CDR3 is 17 residues long. CDR1 is LNHDA and CDR2 is SQIVND in the germline V gene (reference sequence). This CDR3 is CASSTGQGATTQYGYTF. DNA of the CDR3: TGTGCCAGTAGTACGGGACAGGGTGCAACAACCCAATATGGCTACACCTTC. Together with reference TRBV19 and TRBJ1-2, the CDR3 gives the full variable domain: DGGITQSPKYLFRKEGQNVTLSCEQNLNHDAMYWYRQDPGQGLRLIYYSQIVNDFQKGDIAEGYSVSREKKESFPLTVTSAQKNPTAFYLCASSTGQGATTQYGYTFGSGTRLTVV.